This T cell receptor beta chain was documented in a study of T-cell reconstitution after alpha-beta-depleted transplantation in children. A library of TCRbeta sequences, prepared with unique molecular identifiers, was generated. TCRdb fed the PCR reads into MiXCR, producing one record per CDR3 protein. The profile shows approximately 400,000 distinct CDR3 sequences, around 9.9% of them singletons. Trimming stripped 1 base from V and 3 bases from J, with 3 bases between. CDR3 length: 12 amino acids. Germline lookup yields CDR1 SGHVS and CDR2 FQNEAQ. This clonotype has a single count. A single base is all that separates this from a far larger clone, so a read error is likely.

The sequencing here drew on PBMCs from the stem cell graft donor, taken from the stem cell graft. The sequence came from a human donor who donated a stem cell graft to a child with acute myeloid leukemia. The chain recombines TRBV7-8 with TRBJ1-1; D not certain. The CDR3 DNA follows: TGTGCCAGCAGCTTAGGGTACACTGAAGCTTTCTTT. This translates into CASSLGYTEAFF.